The clone carrying this TCR beta chain was picked up a small number of times. The CDR3 contains 19 residues. In germline, CDR1 is SGHVS, CDR2 FQNEAQ. Trimming at V came to 5 bases and at J to 5 bases, leaving 18 bases not matched to a gene. The data are from a study of blood T cell repertoires in COVID-19. Study-wide context: The samples span acute and convalescent COVID-19 from the United States, Italy and Spain. The analysed material was cDNA or gDNA that came from T cells, B-cell-depleted T cells, or PBMCs.

In the original processing: Amplified reference gene primers provided the basis for estimating nucleated cell counts. Here immunoSEQ multiplex PCR was the method, and the copy in TCRdb shows in-frame clones only, minus some. V and J calls and clone size are copied from that table; D and trimming were computed from the DNA. This sample carries about 260,000 clones, approximately 87% of them seen once, and the ten largest clones take around 1.5%. This receptor was identified in a woman between 40 and 55 years old who had recovered from COVID-19. V and J are TRBV7-8 and TRBJ2-2, with 9 nucleotides matching TRBD1. The sequenced material came from peripheral blood. CDR3: CASSLTWGQDRGGTGELFF. The CDR3 DNA sequence: TGTGCCAGCAGCCTGACTTGGGGCCAGGACAGGGGTGGGACCGGGGAGCTGTTTTTT.